Listed below are T cell receptor beta chains from one sample, sequenced in a study of cytomegalovirus exposure and HLA in healthy donors. The assay was immunoSEQ multiplex PCR, and TCRdb's table has in-frame clones only and misses some. The repertoire includes about 170,000 clones, about three quarters of them detected once, and around 3.1% sits in the top ten. Sequenced sample: PBMCs. These receptor sequences come from a female donor in good health and CMV-seronegative. Each CDR3 is given with its conserved first and last residue. The D gene is left open where the match is weak. Expanded clones get a size class; other rows say once, few or many, or leave the size out.

size	J	V	D	CDR3	DNA
-	TRBJ1-5	TRBV11-2	-	CASSLDIGGNQPQHF	TGTGCCAGCAGCTTAGATATTGGCGGGAATCAGCCCCAGCATTTT
-	TRBJ2-5	TRBV11-2	TRBD2	CASSLGSGSREETQYF	TGTGCCAGCAGCTTGGGGAGCGGGAGTCGCGAGGAGACCCAGTACTTC
-	TRBJ2-1	TRBV9	-	CASSSGGQGWSYNEQFF	TGTGCCAGCAGCTCCGGGGGGCAGGGCTGGTCCTACAATGAGCAGTTCTTC
-	TRBJ1-5	TRBV5-6	TRBD1	CASSLGTGVSNQPQHF	TGTGCCAGCAGCTTGGGGACAGGGGTTAGCAATCAGCCCCAGCATTTT
-	TRBJ2-7	TRBV2	TRBD1	CASSSLGTGGYFSYEQYF	TGTGCCAGCTCCTCTTTAGGGACAGGGGGCTACTTCTCCTACGAGCAGTACTTC
-	TRBJ1-4	TRBV5-1	-	CASSSLGVGEKLFF	TGCGCCAGCAGCTCCCTCGGGGTTGGTGAAAAACTGTTTTTT
-	TRBJ2-5	TRBV6-6	TRBD2	CASSYSRDYEETQYF	TGTGCCAGCAGTTACTCGAGGGACTATGAAGAGACCCAGTACTTC
-	TRBJ1-6	TRBV5-6	-	CASSLAGLIRSPLHF	TGTGCCAGCAGCTTGGCCGGTCTCATTCGTTCACCCCTCCACTTT
-	TRBJ2-1	TRBV27	TRBD2	CASSSYSGRRVEQFF	TGTGCCAGCAGTTCGTATAGCGGGAGGCGGGTTGAGCAGTTCTTC
few	TRBJ1-6	TRBV6-5	TRBD1	CASSYGWDRKNSPLHF	TGTGCCAGCAGTTACGGGTGGGACAGAAAAAATTCACCCCTCCACTTT
-	TRBJ2-2	TRBV19	TRBD2	CASSIEGFERGAYVTGELFF	TGTGCCAGTAGTATAGAAGGCTTCGAGCGGGGAGCATATGTCACCGGGGAGCTGTTTTTT
-	TRBJ2-1	TRBV11-2	TRBD2	CASSSLAGYNEQFF	TGTGCCAGCAGCTCCCTAGCGGGATACAATGAGCAGTTCTTC
few	TRBJ2-7	TRBV25-1	-	CASSEWNRGVYEQYF	TGTGCCAGCAGTGAATGGAATAGGGGCGTTTACGAGCAGTACTTC
-	TRBJ2-2	TRBV28	-	CASARGDTGELFF	TGTGCCAGCGCCAGGGGGGACACCGGGGAGCTGTTTTTT
few	TRBJ1-1	TRBV5-1	-	CASSFYGGAEAFF	TGCGCCAGCAGCTTTTACGGGGGAGCCGAAGCTTTCTTT
-	TRBJ2-3	TRBV10-3	TRBD2	CAISDWGGRTDTQYF	TGTGCCATCAGTGATTGGGGAGGGAGGACAGATACGCAGTATTTT
-	TRBJ1-2	TRBV28	TRBD1	CASSFRGQGYGYTF	TGTGCCAGCAGTTTCAGGGGACAGGGATATGGCTACACCTTC
-	TRBJ1-2	TRBV19	-	CASRVRDSDLYGYTF	TGTGCCAGTAGGGTGCGGGACTCCGATCTCTATGGCTACACCTTC
-	TRBJ1-1	TRBV28	-	CASSLSTGGNTEAFF	TGTGCCAGCAGTTTATCGACAGGAGGAAACACTGAAGCTTTCTTT
-	TRBJ1-1	TRBV28	-	CASSLYDRSDTEAFF	TGTGCCAGCAGTTTATACGACAGGTCGGACACTGAAGCTTTCTTT
-	TRBJ2-7	TRBV7-2	TRBD1	CASSLAGTAEVDEQYF	TGTGCCAGCAGCTTAGCAGGGACAGCAGAGGTGGACGAGCAGTACTTC
-	TRBJ1-2	TRBV10-3	-	CAISEAGNNYGYTF	TGTGCCATCAGTGAGGCAGGGAATAACTATGGCTACACCTTC
few	TRBJ1-5	TRBV2	-	CASSDLRIGEDSNQPQHF	TGTGCCAGCAGTGACCTGCGCATAGGGGAAGATAGCAATCAGCCCCAGCATTTT
-	TRBJ1-2	TRBV5-1	TRBD1	CASSLDRGPKGYTF	TGCGCCAGCAGCTTGGACAGGGGGCCGAAGGGCTACACCTTC
-	TRBJ1-1	TRBV7-8	-	CASSFGGEATEAFF	TGTGCCAGCAGCTTCGGCGGGGAAGCCACTGAAGCTTTCTTT
once	TRBJ2-7	TRBV11-2	TRBD1	CASSSLTGKANYEQYF	TGTGCCAGCAGCAGCCTGACAGGGAAAGCCAACTACGAGCAGTACTTC
few	TRBJ1-1	TRBV5-1	-	CASSFEGAEAFF	TGCGCCAGCAGCTTTGAGGGGGCTGAAGCTTTCTTT
-	TRBJ1-3	TRBV6-5	TRBD1	CASSPDRGSGNTIYF	TGTGCCAGCAGTCCGGACAGGGGCTCTGGAAACACCATATATTTT
-	TRBJ1-2	TRBV7-8	-	CASSLDLGTIPGGYTF	TGTGCCAGCAGCTTAGATCTCGGGACAATTCCTGGTGGCTACACCTTC
-	TRBJ1-5	TRBV6-6	TRBD1	CASSSTGTNQPQHF	TGTGCCAGCAGTTCGACAGGGACGAATCAGCCCCAGCATTTT
-	TRBJ2-7	TRBV7-2	TRBD1	CASSLKRDRVTRDEQYF	TGTGCCAGCAGCTTAAAGAGGGACAGGGTCACGCGGGACGAGCAGTACTTC
-	TRBJ1-5	TRBV11-2	TRBD1	CASSPDRNQPQHF	TGTGCCAGCAGCCCGGACAGGAATCAGCCCCAGCATTTT
-	TRBJ1-2	TRBV19	-	CASSIVQGEGYTF	TGTGCCAGTAGTATCGTCCAGGGTGAAGGCTACACCTTC
few	TRBJ1-3	TRBV7-9	-	CASSPRIAGSGNTIYF	TGTGCCAGCAGCCCGAGGATCGCCGGCTCTGGAAACACCATATATTTT
-	TRBJ1-1	TRBV7-3	-	CASSRELNTEAFF	TGTGCCAGCAGCCGGGAGTTGAACACTGAAGCTTTCTTT
-	TRBJ2-7	TRBV2	-	CASSEVRYEQYF	TGTGCCAGCAGTGAGGTCCGCTACGAGCAGTACTTC
-	TRBJ2-1	TRBV7-2	TRBD2	CASSRSGGAFNEQFF	TGTGCCAGCAGCCGTAGCGGGGGGGCCTTCAATGAGCAGTTCTTC
-	TRBJ2-3	TRBV7-2	TRBD2	CASSFRVAGPSWDTQYF	TGTGCCAGCAGCTTTAGGGTAGCGGGGCCAAGCTGGGATACGCAGTATTTT
-	TRBJ1-1	TRBV5-6	TRBD1	CASSYGTGVVTEAFF	TGTGCCAGCAGCTATGGGACAGGGGTTGTAACTGAAGCTTTCTTT
-	TRBJ2-5	TRBV11-2	TRBD2	CASSAMSGGQETQYF	TGTGCCAGCAGCGCGATGAGCGGGGGCCAAGAGACCCAGTACTTC
-	TRBJ2-1	TRBV4-3	TRBD2	CASSQGRTSGGGYNEQFF	TGCGCCAGCAGCCAAGGACGTACTAGCGGGGGGGGCTACAATGAGCAGTTCTTC
few	TRBJ2-5	TRBV10-3	TRBD2	CAISPSGRAPETQYF	TGTGCCATCAGTCCCAGCGGGAGGGCGCCGGAGACCCAGTACTTC
-	TRBJ2-2	TRBV5-1	-	CASSLGLEAGELFF	TGCGCCAGCAGCTTGGGACTAGAGGCCGGGGAGCTGTTTTTT
-	TRBJ1-1	TRBV7-3	-	CASTSPGNTEAFF	TGTGCCAGCACCTCCCCGGGGAACACTGAAGCTTTCTTT
-	TRBJ2-5	TRBV6-5	TRBD1	CASSIQGVAETQYF	TGTGCCAGCAGTATACAGGGGGTTGCAGAGACCCAGTACTTC
-	TRBJ2-2	TRBV6-5	TRBD2	CASSSTSGVGGELFF	TGTGCCAGCAGTTCTACTAGCGGGGTCGGCGGGGAGCTGTTTTTT
-	TRBJ1-6	TRBV2	-	CASSPNRVDNSPLHF	TGTGCCAGCAGCCCCAACAGGGTGGATAATTCACCCCTCCACTTT
few	TRBJ1-1	TRBV19	-	CASTLRGIMNTEAFF	TGTGCCAGTACTCTGCGGGGGATCATGAACACTGAAGCTTTCTTT
-	TRBJ2-2	TRBV7-3	TRBD2	CASSSSGTTGELFF	TGTGCCAGCAGCTCTAGCGGGACCACCGGGGAGCTGTTTTTT
-	TRBJ2-2	TRBV5-1	TRBD1	CASSSPGQGGTGELFF	TGCGCCAGCAGCTCACCGGGACAGGGGGGGACCGGGGAGCTGTTTTTT
-	TRBJ2-3	TRBV7-3	TRBD2	CASSTSGKTDTQYF	TGTGCCAGCAGCACTAGCGGGAAGACAGATACGCAGTATTTT
-	TRBJ1-1	TRBV18	TRBD1	CASSRGQGQNTEAFF	TGTGCCAGCTCCCGGGGACAGGGCCAAAACACTGAAGCTTTCTTT